This T cell receptor (beta chain) was obtained from a study of regulatory T cells in long-lasting Graves disease. Study observations and caveats: Sampling was limited to peripheral blood rather than thyroid tissue. Persistent Graves' patients showed a TCR diversity that was lower than that of newly diagnosed ones. TRBV28, TRBJ1-2 and TRBJ2-5 were segments that persistent disease favored.

Time point noted: persistent/refractory GD, antithyroid drugs over 5 years with positive TRAb. RNA from PBMCs was the source of the TCR library. The CDR3 is 19 amino acids. Trimming cost V 3 bases and J 0 bases; bases outside gene matches: 9. CDR1 and CDR2 (germline): SNHLY, FYNNEI. This clonotype showed up many times. Its antigen is currently unknown. Investigators prepared the TCR beta libraries by applying iRepertoire HTBI primers and Arm-PCR of CDR3 regions. A single record per CDR3 protein comes from TCRdb applying MiXCR to the multiplex PCR reads. Of around 300,000 distinct CDR3 sequences listed, 22% are singletons.

V gene TRBV2 combines with J gene TRBJ2-6, with TRBD1 identical over 9 bases. The sample in question was peripheral blood mononuclear cells (PBMCs), obtained when the disease was refractory, from a patient treated with antithyroid drugs. This TCR was recovered from a female donor with Graves disease. The CDR3 nucleotides are TGTGCCAGCAGTGAGAGGTGGGGGACAGGGATCTCTGGGGCCAACGTCCTGACTTTC. As protein: CASSERWGTGISGANVLTF.